Each of the 9 T cell receptor beta chains below was sequenced from the same sample in a study of neurological immune-mediated disorders. TCRdb called the 5' RACE reads again in MiXCR, with one record for every CDR3 protein. The sample contains roughly 60,000 distinct CDR3 sequences, around 3.8% of which appear only once. Sequences were obtained from PBMCs. These receptors were collected from a woman aged 50 to 60 with multiple sclerosis.

This clonotype was picked up many times. The V call is TRBV20-1, the J call TRBJ2-3; D is perhaps TRBD2 (6 bases). V was clipped by 6 bases and J by 2 bases, with 24 bases between them. Per germline, CDR1 DFQATT and CDR2 SNEGSKA (reference sequence). This CDR3 has 17 residues. The chain's CDR3 is CSARSVSGPRVTDTQYF. DNA of the CDR3: TGCAGTGCGCGCTCCGTAAGCGGGCCACGCGTCACAGATACGCAGTATTTT.

The sample holds many counts of this clonotype. The genes are TRBV3-1 and TRBJ2-7; 7 nucleotides agree with TRBD2. Unmatched junction bases numbered 3, after V lost 1 base and J lost 3 bases. CDR1 and CDR2 from the germline V gene are LGHDT and YNNKEL (reference sequence). This CDR3 is built from 14 residues. CDR3 sequence (DNA): TGTGCCAGCAGCCAAGGGAGCGGGGACTACGAGCAGTACTTC. Translation: CASSQGSGDYEQYF.

The J gene is TRBJ2-1, the V gene TRBV5-1; D remains unclear. With 0 bases removed from V and 2 bases from J, the gap between germline ends came to 3 bases. The CDR3 length is 13 residues. Germline assignment: CDR1 SGHRS and CDR2 YFSETQ. The CDR3 protein is CASSLVPYNEQFF. CDR3 nucleotides: TGCGCCAGCAGCTTGGTACCCTACAATGAGCAGTTCTTC.

This clonotype appeared many times. This sequence joins TRBV7-2 and TRBJ2-5, with no clear D. Germline-derived CDR1 and CDR2 are SGHTA and FQGNSA. The V end lost 7 bases, the J end lost 1 base, and 10 bases lay between the germline ends. This CDR3 spans 13 amino acids. CDR3 in DNA: TGTGCCAGCACTTTTATCGTCCAAGAGACCCAGTACTTC. It encodes CASTFIVQETQYF.

This clonotype was seen repeatedly, ten times or more. The chain couples TRBV15 to TRBJ1-1; D not resolved. V was pared by 1 base and J by 0 bases, with 6 bases between. Germline V gives CDR1 LNHNV, CDR2 YYDKDF (reference sequence). The CDR3 covers 14 residues. The CDR3 bases are TGTGCCACCAGCAGAGGGGTGGTGAACACTGAAGCTTTCTTT. Its translation is CATSRGVVNTEAFF. The variable domain in full, with the rest retrieved from reference TRBV15 and TRBJ1-1, is DAMVIQNPRYQVTQFGKPVTLSCSQTLNHNVMYWYQQKSSQAPKLLFHYYDKDFNNEADTPDNFQSRRPNTSFCFLDIRSPGLGDTAMYLCATSRGVVNTEAFFGQGTRLTVV.

This clonotype has ten or more counts. V gene TRBV20-1 combines with J gene TRBJ2-1, with a possible D match to TRBD2 (6 bases). The CDR3 length is 16 residues. V dropped 0 bases and J dropped 7 bases, with 19 bases sitting between them. Germline V gives CDR1 DFQATT, CDR2 SNEGSKA (reference sequence). The CDR3 reads CSARDEFGGWGNEQFF. The CDR3 DNA sequence: TGCAGTGCTAGAGATGAGTTCGGGGGATGGGGGAATGAGCAGTTCTTC.

In regard to this clonotype: Being one base from a much bigger clone, this may be a read error. This chain connects TRBV20-1 to TRBJ2-4, with TRBD2 matching 9 bases. The junction had 15 bases not matched to a gene; V was cut back by 6 bases and J by 9 bases. Germline V gives CDR1 DFQATT, CDR2 SNEGSKA (reference sequence). This CDR3 is built from 15 residues. The chain's CDR3 is CSAHPGDQAGGIQYF. CDR3 DNA sequence: TGCAGTGCCCACCCAGGAGACCAAGCGGGGGGCATTCAGTACTTC.

The sample holds many counts of this clonotype. The gene calls are TRBV14 and TRBJ2-7; the D gene is possibly TRBD1 (5 bases). The CDR3 extends over 15 amino acids. From germline, CDR1 is SGHDN and CDR2 FVKESK. Trimming shortened V by 0 bases and J by 6 bases, and 15 bases separated the two germline ends. The CDR3 DNA reads as TGTGCCAGCAGCCAAGATAATAGGGGATGGGGCGAGCAGTACTTC. It yields the protein CASSQDNRGWGEQYF.

This clonotype was counted ten times or more. The chain combines TRBV3-1 with TRBJ1-2; perhaps TRBD1 as D (6 bases). The V end lost 2 bases, the J end lost 4 bases, and 11 bases lay between the germline ends. The CDR3 extends over 14 amino acids. Germline CDR1 is LGHDT and CDR2 is YNNKEL (reference sequence). CDR3 DNA: TGTGCCAGCAGCCAAATTGTGGACAGCTATGGCTACACCTTC. It specifies CASSQIVDSYGYTF.